The 23 T cell receptor beta chains given below trace back to one sample, sequenced in a study of CD8+ T cells in alopecia areata. cDNA serving as the sequencing template came from extracted, reverse transcribed RNA. Sequenced by immunoSEQ multiplex PCR; TCRdb stores in-frame clones only, minus some. Of 170,000 or so clones listed, roughly 64% are singletons. As to treatment: oral pan-JAK inhibitor, 5-10 mg twice daily. The sequenced sample was CD8+ T cells sorted from blood, obtained at week 24, from a patient treated with tofacitinib. The receptors here all came from a human donor with alopecia areata.

Concerning this clone: Germline and junction disagree at one end, which may indicate a read error. CDR3 residues: CAWSRNPEAFF. The CDR3 DNA is TGTGCCTGGAGTAGGAACCCTGAAGCTTTCTTT. The chain couples TRBV30 to TRBJ1-1; D unclear. The CDR3 runs to 11 residues. CDR1 GTSNPN and CDR2 SVGIG come from the germline V gene (reference sequence).

The CDR3 loop reads CASSLGSVGNQPQHF. As DNA, the CDR3 is TGTGCCAGCAGCCTTGGCTCCGTGGGGAATCAGCCCCAGCATTTT. The rearrangement joins TRBV13 to TRBJ1-5; no firm D call. The germline V gene encodes CDR1 PRHDT and CDR2 FYEKMQ (reference sequence). The V end was cut by 5 bases, the J end by 4 bases, with 15 bases between. This CDR3 is built from 15 residues.

J is TRBJ2-5 and V is TRBV5-6; TRBD1 aligns across 8 bases. This CDR3 has 14 amino acids. In germline, CDR1 is SGHDT, CDR2 YYEEEE. The J segment lost 3 bases and the V segment lost 6 bases, leaving 7 bases of the junction unmatched. Here the CDR3 DNA reads TGTGCCAGCACTACAGGGGGTCCGGAAGAGACCCAGTACTTC. Translation: CASTTGGPEETQYF. Full variable domain (missing parts from reference TRBV5-6 and TRBJ2-5): DAGVTQSPTHLIKTRGQQVTLRCSPKSGHDTVSWYQQALGQGPQFIFQYYEEEERQRGNFPDRFSGHQFPNYSSELNVNALLLGDSALYLCASTTGGPEETQYFGPGTRLLVL.

Only a few counts were recorded for this clone. The chain combines TRBV30 with TRBJ2-2; the D is unclear. This CDR3 comprises 12 residues. Trimming removed 5 bases at V and 3 bases at J, with 7 bases between. Germline values: CDR1 GTSNPN, CDR2 SVGIG (reference sequence). This CDR3 is CAWPGDTGELFF. DNA for the CDR3: TGTGCCTGGCCCGGTGACACCGGGGAGCTGTTTTTT.

This chain links TRBV27 with TRBJ2-3; a possible D gene is TRBD1 (6 bases). CDR1 and CDR2 (germline): MNHEY, SMNVEV (reference sequence). The CDR3 length is 16 residues. The V and J ends lost 7 bases and 0 bases respectively, with 17 bases between them. The CDR3 nucleotides are TGTGCCAGCACGACCTTGAACGGACAGAGCACAGATACGCAGTATTTT. This encodes CASTTLNGQSTDTQYF.

V is TRBV29-1 and J is TRBJ1-4; no firm D call. This CDR3 is 15 amino acids long. V was clipped by 0 bases and J by 3 bases, with 11 bases between them. Looked up from germline, CDR1 is SQVTM and CDR2 is ANQGSEA. In nucleotides, the CDR3 is TGCAGCGTTGAAGATCCCGACCGGCCTAATGAAAAACTGTTTTTT. Translating it yields CSVEDPDRPNEKLFF. The full variable domain, in which reference TRBV29-1 and TRBJ1-4 provide the parts outside the CDR3, is SAVISQKPSRDICQRGTSLTIQCQVDSQVTMMFWYRQQPGQSLTLIATANQGSEATYESGFVIDKFPISRPNLTFSTLTVSNMSPEDSSIYLCSVEDPDRPNEKLFFGSGTQLSVL.

The sample holds a few counts of this clone. The chain employs TRBV4-1 and TRBJ1-1; no clear D gene. This CDR3 is built from 13 residues. V lost 3 bases and J lost 6, with 11 bases in between. Germline-derived CDR1 and CDR2 are MGHRA and YSYEKL. CDR3: CASSHSVVPEAFF. The DNA for the CDR3 is TGCGCCAGCAGCCACTCGGTGGTCCCTGAAGCTTTCTTT.

V usage is TRBV30 and J usage is TRBJ2-7; TRBD1 matches at 9 bases. The CDR3 is made up of 14 amino acids. CDR1 and CDR2 (germline): GTSNPN, SVGIG (reference sequence). Trimming took 1 base from V and 5 from J; bases not matched to a gene: 6. DNA for the CDR3: TGTGCCTGGAGTGAAGGGACAGGGTTGGACGAGCAGTACTTC. It encodes CAWSEGTGLDEQYF.

V usage is TRBV2 and J usage is TRBJ2-4, with 12 bases identical to TRBD1. V shed 2 bases, J shed 5 bases, and the junction held 7 bases outside the gene matches. Germline V CDR1 and CDR2: SNHLY, FYNNEI. CDR3 length equals 17 residues. The CDR3 bases are TGTGCCAGCAGTGAATCTCCGGGACAGGGGGCGGAAAACATTCAGTACTTC. It is translated as CASSESPGQGAENIQYF.

V gene TRBV12-5 combines with J gene TRBJ2-1; unclear D gene. Germline lookup yields CDR1 LGHNT and CDR2 FRNRAP. The CDR3 length is 12 residues. The V end lost 0 bases, the J end lost 6 bases, and 3 bases lay between the germline ends. Here the CDR3 reads CASGLVVNEQFF. The CDR3 coding sequence is TGTGCTAGTGGTTTGGTCGTCAATGAGCAGTTCTTC. Looking up the rest from reference TRBV12-5 and TRBJ2-1 gives the full variable domain: DARVTQTPRHKVTEMGQEVTMRCQPILGHNTVFWYRQTMMQGLELLAYFRNRAPLDDSGMPKDRFSAEMPDATLATLKIQPSEPRDSAVYFCASGLVVNEQFFGPGTRLTVL.

This clone has only a few counts. V is TRBV29-1 and J is TRBJ1-2; D uncertain. In germline, CDR1 is SQVTM, CDR2 ANQGSEA. The CDR3 runs to 11 residues. The germline V and J ends were trimmed by 3 bases and 3 bases, with 5 bases remaining between them. The CDR3 loop reads CSVDSHYGYTF. The CDR3 DNA follows: TGCAGCGTTGACAGCCACTATGGCTACACCTTC.

A single count supports this clone. The rearrangement links TRBV6-5 to TRBJ1-1; 7 positions agree with TRBD1. Losses at the gene ends were 5 bases for V and 5 bases for J; bases not matched to a gene: 8. Germline V lookup: CDR1 MNHEY, CDR2 SVGAGI. The length of the CDR3 is 14 residues. As DNA, the CDR3 is TGTGCCAGCAGTGCCAGGGGGGCTGGTACTGAAGCTTTCTTT. It specifies CASSARGAGTEAFF.

This clone has only a few counts. The chain carries TRBV13 and TRBJ2-3, with 11 bases that match TRBD1. The CDR3 is 18 amino acids. V shed 5 bases and J 0 bases; nucleotides not matched to a gene: 10. CDR1 is PRHDT, CDR2 FYEKMQ, per germline (reference sequence). CDR3 loop: CASSAAGTGGFSTDTQYF. The CDR3 DNA follows: TGTGCCAGCAGCGCAGCCGGGACAGGGGGTTTTAGCACAGATACGCAGTATTTT.

This clone has just a few counts. The V and J genes are TRBV23-1 and TRBJ2-5; D may correspond to TRBD1 or TRBD2 (5 bases each). TRBV23-1 is flagged as an ORF with uncertain function. This CDR3 contains 17 residues. V shed 1 base and J shed 1 base, with 16 bases lying between them. CDR3 sequence (DNA): TGCGCCAGCAGTCAATGGAACGTCGGGGCAGTCCAAGAGACCCAGTACTTC. The encoded protein is CASSQWNVGAVQETQYF.

Only a few counts were recorded for this clone. The rearrangement uses TRBV9 and TRBJ1-2; the D is unclear. Between the trimmed V and J ends, which lost 5 bases and 6 bases, there was a span of 5 bases. The CDR3 extends over 10 amino acids. Germline lookup yields CDR1 SGDLS and CDR2 YYNGEE. The CDR3 is CASRRNGYTF. DNA for the CDR3: TGTGCCAGCAGAAGGAATGGCTACACCTTC.

This sequence joins TRBV27 and TRBJ1-2, with D maybe TRBD1 (5 bases). The CDR3 runs 15 residues. CDR1 is MNHEY and CDR2 is SMNVEV in the germline V gene (reference sequence). Trimming removed 5 bases from V and 5 bases from J, with 18 bases in between. The CDR3 protein is CASSTLPGTGYGYTF. For the CDR3, the DNA is TGTGCCAGCAGTACACTACCCGGGACGGGGTATGGCTACACCTTC.

This chain connects TRBV13 to TRBJ1-3; D is possibly TRBD1 (6 bases). Trimming took off 7 bases at V and 4 bases at J, with 23 bases between the two ends. The CDR3 contains 17 residues. The germline gives CDR1 PRHDT, CDR2 FYEKMQ (reference sequence). The CDR3 sequence: CASTTYLTGLQGNTIYF. The CDR3 DNA sequence: TGTGCCAGCACCACCTATCTAACAGGGCTGCAGGGAAACACCATATATTTT.

The chain is built from TRBV28 and TRBJ2-3; D is ambiguous. The CDR3 covers 15 residues. CDR1 and CDR2 from the germline V gene are MDHEN and SYDVKM. Trimming cost V 6 bases and J 0 bases, with 13 bases left between them. CDR3 amino acids: CASRITAASTDTQYF. The CDR3 DNA sequence: TGTGCCAGCAGGATAACAGCCGCTAGCACAGATACGCAGTATTTT.

The table lists this clone with a few counts. The chain uses TRBV30 and TRBJ2-5; the match to TRBD2 covers 8 bases. The germline CDR1 and CDR2 sequences are GTSNPN and SVGIG (reference sequence). The CDR3 is 16 amino acids. The J segment lost 2 bases and the V segment lost 3 bases, leaving 11 bases of the junction unmatched. The CDR3: CAWSAWGAGAQETQYF. The CDR3 nucleotides read TGTGCCTGGAGCGCTTGGGGAGCGGGGGCACAAGAGACCCAGTACTTC.

This chain connects TRBV30 to TRBJ2-7; TRBD1 is a possible D gene (6 bases). The germline CDR1 and CDR2 sequences are GTSNPN and SVGIG (reference sequence). V shed 8 bases and J shed 1 base, with 9 bases lying between them. The CDR3 has 11 amino acids. CDR3 nucleotide sequence: TGTGCCGTGGGGACATCCTACGAGCAGTACTTC. This translates into CAVGTSYEQYF.

V gene TRBV2 combines with J gene TRBJ2-2, with a possible D match to TRBD2 (5 bases). Germline V lookup: CDR1 SNHLY, CDR2 FYNNEI. V lost 6 bases and J lost 4, with 15 bases in between. This CDR3 has 15 amino acids. The CDR3: CASRVRPRGTGELFF. The CDR3 region has the DNA TGTGCCAGCAGAGTCCGGCCTCGGGGCACCGGGGAGCTGTTTTTT.

This clone occurred a few times. This sequence joins TRBV19 and TRBJ1-5; TRBD1 aligns across 8 bases. Unmatched junction bases numbered 8, after V lost 3 bases and J lost 7 bases. The germline V gene has CDR1 LNHDA and CDR2 SQIVND (reference sequence). This CDR3 has 15 residues. CDR3 bases: TGTGCCAGTAGTATCCACGACAGGGGTGAGCAGCCCCAGCATTTT. Amino acids: CASSIHDRGEQPQHF. Based on the CDR3 plus reference TRBV19 and TRBJ1-5, the full variable domain is DGGITQSPKYLFRKEGQNVTLSCEQNLNHDAMYWYRQDPGQGLRLIYYSQIVNDFQKGDIAEGYSVSREKKESFPLTVTSAQKNPTAFYLCASSIHDRGEQPQHFGDGTRLSIL.

The chain combines TRBV2 with TRBJ1-2; the match to TRBD1 covers 8 bases. Germline CDR1 reads SNHLY; CDR2 reads FYNNEI. The CDR3 has 15 residues. With 11 bases clipped from V and 5 bases from J, the junction kept 16 bases outside the gene matches. The DNA for the CDR3 is TGTGCCGGAAGCCCCCCCCCGGGACAGGATTATGGCTACACCTTC. This codes for CAGSPPPGQDYGYTF.